A single sample gave rise to the 7 T cell receptor beta chains below, sequenced in a study of PD-L1 blockade in urothelial cancer. Produced via immunoSEQ multiplex PCR; TCRdb's table is partial and in-frame only. The profile covers some 2,500 clones, with about 33% appearing a single time and around 5.5% taken by the ten largest. The sequencing here drew on tumor tissue, taken before atezolizumab (anti-PD-L1) treatment. These receptors came from a man between 65 and 85 years old with urothelial cancer.

The V and J genes are TRBV19 and TRBJ2-7; 9 nucleotides match TRBD1. Germline assignment: CDR1 LNHDA and CDR2 SQIVND (reference sequence). J lost 1 base, V lost 4 bases, and 5 bases had no gene match. This CDR3 is 15 amino acids long. The CDR3 region is CASSRAGTGSYEQYF. The CDR3 nucleotides read TGTGCCAGTAGTAGGGCCGGGACAGGGTCCTACGAGCAGTACTTC.

J is TRBJ2-1 and V is TRBV19; maybe TRBD1 (6 bases). The CDR3 contains 11 residues. The germline V gene encodes CDR1 LNHDA and CDR2 SQIVND (reference sequence). Trimming removed 7 bases from V and 11 bases from J, with 12 bases in between. CDR3: CASNNRDKQFF. DNA of the CDR3: TGTGCCAGTAACAATCGGGACAAGCAGTTCTTC.

The chain uses TRBV11-3 and TRBJ2-3; D gene ambiguous. Germline V CDR1 and CDR2: SGHNT, YENEEA. Trimming shortened V by 5 bases and J by 2 bases, and 17 bases separated the two germline ends. The CDR3 contains 16 residues. The CDR3: CASSLRAFSTTDTQYF. The CDR3 nucleotides read TGTGCCAGCAGCCTCCGGGCCTTTTCCACCACAGATACGCAGTATTTT.

The V call is TRBV5-1, the J call TRBJ1-6; no firm D call. The CDR3 extends over 14 amino acids. V was trimmed by 3 bases and J by 0 bases, leaving 4 bases between them. Germline V gene data show CDR1 as SGHRS and CDR2 as YFSETQ. The CDR3 is CASSSSSYNSPLHF. Here the CDR3 DNA reads TGCGCCAGCAGCTCGAGCTCCTATAATTCACCCCTCCACTTT. Full variable domain (rest looked up from reference TRBV5-1 and TRBJ1-6): KAGVTQTPRYLIKTRGQQVTLSCSPISGHRSVSWYQQTPGQGLQFLFEYFSETQRNKGNFPGRFSGRQFSNSRSEMNVSTLELGDSALYLCASSSSSYNSPLHFGNGTRLTVT.

This sequence joins TRBV9 and TRBJ1-1, with D uncertain. The V end was cut by 5 bases, the J end by 5 bases, with 16 bases between. The CDR3 covers 14 residues. From germline, CDR1 is SGDLS and CDR2 YYNGEE. CDR3 region: CASSEDRLETEAFF. For the CDR3, the DNA is TGTGCCAGCAGTGAAGACCGATTGGAAACTGAAGCTTTCTTT. Complete variable domain (other parts from reference TRBV9 and TRBJ1-1): DSGVTQTPKHLITATGQRVTLRCSPRSGDLSVYWYQQSLDQGLQFLIQYYNGEERAKGNILERFSAQQFPDLHSELNLSSLELGDSALYFCASSEDRLETEAFFGQGTRLTVV.

The chain is built from TRBV10-2 and TRBJ2-4; D is perhaps TRBD1 or TRBD2 (5 bases each). Per germline, CDR1 WSHSY and CDR2 SAAADI. V lost 6 bases to trimming and J lost 1 base, with 10 bases between them. This CDR3 is 14 amino acids long. This CDR3 is CASRQEGAKNIQYF. In DNA, the CDR3 is TGCGCCAGCAGACAAGAGGGGGCCAAAAACATTCAGTACTTC.

J is TRBJ1-5 and V is TRBV27; the D is unclear. Deletions cut 10 bases from V and 7 bases from J, with 20 bases between. Germline values: CDR1 MNHEY, CDR2 SMNVEV (reference sequence). CDR3 length: 14 amino acids. CDR3 in amino acids: CATTTFLRRQPQHF. CDR3 bases: TGTGCCACCACTACTTTCCTTCGCAGGCAGCCCCAGCATTTT.